The rows below give T cell receptor beta chains drawn from one sample of a study of blood T cell repertoires in COVID-19. Here immunoSEQ multiplex PCR was the method, and the copy in TCRdb shows in-frame clones only, minus some. In the table there are 180,000 or so clones, over 80% of which are singletons. The source material was PBMCs or T cells enriched from blood (not recorded which). These receptors all stem from a woman aged 55-70 years who had recovered from COVID-19. Each CDR3 is given without its conserved first and last residue.

v_gene	j_gene	CDR3aa
TRBV7-2	TRBJ2-3	ASSLDREGTQY
TRBV7-2	TRBJ1-1	ASSLGTGGNTEAF
TRBV27	TRBJ2-1	ASSPGVAGGYEQF
TRBV5-1	TRBJ1-1	ASSLGTGNTEAF
TRBV11-2	TRBJ2-7	ASSFRGGRVEQY
TRBV7-9	TRBJ1-5	ASSFSNQPQH
TRBV11-2	TRBJ1-2	ASSAPGWDNYGYT
TRBV27	TRBJ2-5	ASSLSRSETQY
TRBV5-6	TRBJ1-1	ASRADRESEAF
TRBV3-1/TRBV3-2	TRBJ2-3	ASSQDRQGTQY
TRBV7-6	TRBJ2-1	ASSSPGLYNEQF
TRBV7-9	TRBJ2-1	ASSPSSGTGNEQF
TRBV2	TRBJ2-2	ATWLGGTANTGELF
TRBV30	TRBJ1-2	AWSRDRGGYGYT
TRBV18	TRBJ1-5	ASSGGIDQPQH
TRBV5-1	TRBJ1-1	ASSRWTGTNTEAF
TRBV12-3/TRBV12-4	TRBJ1-6	ASRPGLGSPLH
TRBV4-1	TRBJ1-2	ASSQAFSPDYGYT
TRBV7-3	TRBJ2-3	ASGSGGAADTQY
TRBV6-1	TRBJ1-2	ASRPQGRDLGYT
TRBV12-3/TRBV12-4	TRBJ2-7	ASSLAKGYEQY
TRBV13	TRBJ1-4	ASSKGGREGEKLF
TRBV6-1	TRBJ2-7	ASSEMQATYEQY
TRBV5-1	TRBJ2-2	ASSLGGSATGELF
TRBV21-1	TRBJ1-2	ASSKEGRYQGSDYGYT
TRBV27	TRBJ2-5	ASSLSAGGAYQETQY
TRBV6-6	TRBJ1-6	ASSLSLGQGSFDSPLH
TRBV7-3	TRBJ2-1	ASSWGREGHEQF
TRBV10-1	TRBJ2-3	ATSGLAYDTQY
TRBV5-1	TRBJ2-3	ASSIQGAGEDTQY
TRBV28	TRBJ2-7	ASSFTGPLHEQY
TRBV5-1	TRBJ2-1	ASSLSSSLYEQF
TRBV19	TRBJ1-5	ASSLPFLSNQPQH
TRBV28	TRBJ1-5	ASGRSAAYSNQPQH
TRBV19	TRBJ1-1	ASTLGANTEAF
TRBV3-1/TRBV3-2	TRBJ2-3	ASSQGSSDTQY
TRBV19	TRBJ2-2	ASRTGQGRTGELF
TRBV11-2	TRBJ1-3	ASSQGQVAYTIY
TRBV11-3	TRBJ2-2	ASSSRQGLGELF
TRBV30	TRBJ2-2	AWSALGAANTGELF
TRBV9	TRBJ1-2	ASYGTGSNYGYT
TRBV9	TRBJ2-2	ASSRGADANTGELF